This T cell receptor beta chain came from a study of Tregs in tolerant kidney transplant recipients. Study-level findings and limits: This study did not directly address biological reproducibility. The most relevant donor-specific Treg TCRbeta repertoire apparently came from expansion with activated donor B cells. Few patients were studied, so findings need validation in larger groups.

The CDR3 is 17 amino acids. Germline CDR1 and CDR2: SGHTA and FQGNSA. V shed 5 bases and J 4 bases; nucleotides not matched to a gene: 12. TCRdb's copy holds only in-frame clones and misses some; the assay was immunoSEQ multiplex PCR. The repertoire holds 90,000 to 150,000 clones, with 85% to 95% as singletons. About this clone itself: Antigen specificity is unknown.

Thawed PBMCs were FACS-sorted into unstimulated CD4+CD25+CD127- regulatory T cells, CD4+CD25- non-regulatory cells, CD4 and CD8 cells. The source of this sequence is a human donor in good health. The sample taken for sequencing was CD4+ T cells from blood. The rearrangement links TRBV7-2 to TRBJ2-3; 10 bases are a match to TRBD2. The CDR3 coding sequence is TGTGCCAGCAGCAGGCAGCTTTCCGGGACTAGCGCAGATACGCAGTATTTT. It specifies CASSRQLSGTSADTQYF.